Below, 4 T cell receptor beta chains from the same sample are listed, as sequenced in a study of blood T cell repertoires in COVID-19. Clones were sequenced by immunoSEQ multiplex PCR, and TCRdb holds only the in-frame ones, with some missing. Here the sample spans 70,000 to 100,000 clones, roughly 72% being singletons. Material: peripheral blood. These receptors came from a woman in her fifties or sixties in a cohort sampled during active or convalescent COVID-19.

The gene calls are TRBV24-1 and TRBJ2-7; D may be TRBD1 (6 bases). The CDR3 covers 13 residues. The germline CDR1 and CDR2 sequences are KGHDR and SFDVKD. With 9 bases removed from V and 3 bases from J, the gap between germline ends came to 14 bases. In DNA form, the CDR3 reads TGTGCCACCTGCGAGGGGGATTTCTACGAGCAGTACTTC. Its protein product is CATCEGDFYEQYF.

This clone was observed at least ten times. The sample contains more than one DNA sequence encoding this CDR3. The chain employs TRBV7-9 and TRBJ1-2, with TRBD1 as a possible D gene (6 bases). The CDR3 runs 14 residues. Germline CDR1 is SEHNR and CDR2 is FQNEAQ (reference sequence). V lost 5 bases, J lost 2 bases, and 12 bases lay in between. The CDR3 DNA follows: TGTGCCAGCAGCCCGGGGGGCTCGAACTATGGCTACACCTTC. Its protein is CASSPGGSNYGYTF.

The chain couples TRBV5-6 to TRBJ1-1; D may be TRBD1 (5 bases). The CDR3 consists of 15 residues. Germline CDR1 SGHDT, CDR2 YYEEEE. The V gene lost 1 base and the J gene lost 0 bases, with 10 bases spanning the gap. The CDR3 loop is CASSLTGRLNTEAFF. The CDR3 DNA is TGTGCCAGCAGCTTGACAGGCCGATTGAACACTGAAGCTTTCTTT. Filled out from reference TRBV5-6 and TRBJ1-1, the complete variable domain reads DAGVTQSPTHLIKTRGQQVTLRCSPKSGHDTVSWYQQALGQGPQFIFQYYEEEERQRGNFPDRFSGHQFPNYSSELNVNALLLGDSALYLCASSLTGRLNTEAFFGQGTRLTVV.

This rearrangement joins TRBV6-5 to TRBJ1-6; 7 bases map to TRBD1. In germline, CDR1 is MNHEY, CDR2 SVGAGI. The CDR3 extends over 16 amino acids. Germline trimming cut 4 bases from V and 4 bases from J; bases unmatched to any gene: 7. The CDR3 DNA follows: TGTGCCAGCAGTTCCCTTGGGACAGTATATAATTCACCCCTCCACTTT. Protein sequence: CASSSLGTVYNSPLHF.